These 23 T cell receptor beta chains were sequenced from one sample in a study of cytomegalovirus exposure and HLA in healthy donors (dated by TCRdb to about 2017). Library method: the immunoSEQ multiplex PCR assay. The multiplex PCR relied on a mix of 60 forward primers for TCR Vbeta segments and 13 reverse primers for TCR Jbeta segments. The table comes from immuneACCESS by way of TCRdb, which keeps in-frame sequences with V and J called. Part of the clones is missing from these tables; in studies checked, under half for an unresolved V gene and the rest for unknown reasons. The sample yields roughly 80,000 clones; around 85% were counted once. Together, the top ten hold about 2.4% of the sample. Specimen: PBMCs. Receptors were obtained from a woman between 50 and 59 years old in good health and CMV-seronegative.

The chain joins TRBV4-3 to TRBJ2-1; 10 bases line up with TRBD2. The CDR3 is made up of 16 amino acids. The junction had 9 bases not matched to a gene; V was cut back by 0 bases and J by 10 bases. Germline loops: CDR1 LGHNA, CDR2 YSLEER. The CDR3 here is CASSQDKASGGGEQFF. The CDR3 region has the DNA TGCGCCAGCAGCCAAGACAAGGCTAGCGGGGGCGGGGAGCAGTTCTTC.

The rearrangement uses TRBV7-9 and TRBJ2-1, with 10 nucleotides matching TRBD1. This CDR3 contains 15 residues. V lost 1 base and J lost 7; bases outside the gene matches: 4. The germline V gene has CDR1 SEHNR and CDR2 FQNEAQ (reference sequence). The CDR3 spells CASSLGQGARNEQFF. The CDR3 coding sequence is TGTGCCAGCAGCTTAGGACAGGGGGCGCGTAATGAGCAGTTCTTC. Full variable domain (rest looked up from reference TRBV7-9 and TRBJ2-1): DTGVSQNPRHKITKRGQNVTFRCDPISEHNRLYWYRQTLGQGPEFLTYFQNEAQLEKSRLLSDRFSAERPKGSFSTLEIQRTEQGDSAMYLCASSLGQGARNEQFFGPGTRLTVL.

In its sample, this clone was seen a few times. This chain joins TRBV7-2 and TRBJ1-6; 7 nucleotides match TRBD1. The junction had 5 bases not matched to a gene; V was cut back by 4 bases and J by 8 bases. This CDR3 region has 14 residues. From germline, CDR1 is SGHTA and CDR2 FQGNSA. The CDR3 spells CASSSRGIDSPLHF. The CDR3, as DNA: TGTGCCAGCAGCTCCAGGGGGATTGATTCACCCCTCCACTTT.

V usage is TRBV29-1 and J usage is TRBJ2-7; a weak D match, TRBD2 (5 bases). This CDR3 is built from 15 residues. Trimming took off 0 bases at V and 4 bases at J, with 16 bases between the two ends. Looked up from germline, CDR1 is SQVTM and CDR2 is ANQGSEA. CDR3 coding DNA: TGCAGCGTTGAAGATACTAGAGGTTTAGATTACGAGCAGTACTTC. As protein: CSVEDTRGLDYEQYF.

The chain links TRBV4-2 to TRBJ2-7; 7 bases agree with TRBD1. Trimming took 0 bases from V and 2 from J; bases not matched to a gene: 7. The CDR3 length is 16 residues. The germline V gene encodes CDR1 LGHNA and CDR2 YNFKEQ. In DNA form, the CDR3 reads TGTGCCAGCAGCCAAGAAGAGGGGGCGCGGACCTACGAGCAGTACTTC. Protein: CASSQEEGARTYEQYF.

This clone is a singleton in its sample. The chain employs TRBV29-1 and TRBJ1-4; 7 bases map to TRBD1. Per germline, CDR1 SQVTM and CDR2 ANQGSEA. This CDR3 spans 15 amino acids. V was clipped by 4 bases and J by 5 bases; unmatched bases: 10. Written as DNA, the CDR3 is TGCAGCGTTGTCGTGAGGGGGCTGCTAAATGAAAAACTGTTTTTT. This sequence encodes CSVVVRGLLNEKLFF.

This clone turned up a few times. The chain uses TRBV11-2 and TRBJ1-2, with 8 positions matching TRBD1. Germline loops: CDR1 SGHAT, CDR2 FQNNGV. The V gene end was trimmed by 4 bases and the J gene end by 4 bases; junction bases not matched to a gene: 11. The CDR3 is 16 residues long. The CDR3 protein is CASSSPRRGQGYGYTF. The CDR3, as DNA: TGTGCCAGCAGCTCACCCCGCAGGGGGCAGGGCTATGGCTACACCTTC.

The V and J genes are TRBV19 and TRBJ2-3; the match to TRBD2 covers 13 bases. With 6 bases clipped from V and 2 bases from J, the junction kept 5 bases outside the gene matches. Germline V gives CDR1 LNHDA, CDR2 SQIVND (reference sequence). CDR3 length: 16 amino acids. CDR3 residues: CASRLTSGGITDTQYF. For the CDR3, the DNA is TGTGCCAGTAGGTTGACTAGCGGGGGGATCACAGATACGCAGTATTTT.

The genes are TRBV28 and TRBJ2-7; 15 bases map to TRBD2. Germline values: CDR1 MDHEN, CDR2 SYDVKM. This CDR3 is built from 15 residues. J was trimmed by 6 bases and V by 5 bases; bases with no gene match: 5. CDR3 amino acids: CASSIGLAGGPEQYF. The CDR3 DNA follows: TGTGCCAGCAGTATCGGACTAGCGGGAGGGCCCGAGCAGTACTTC. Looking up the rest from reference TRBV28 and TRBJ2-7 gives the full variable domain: DVKVTQSSRYLVKRTGEKVFLECVQDMDHENMFWYRQDPGLGLRLIYFSYDVKMKEKGDIPEGYSVSREKKERFSLILESASTNQTSMYLCASSIGLAGGPEQYFGPGTRLTVT.

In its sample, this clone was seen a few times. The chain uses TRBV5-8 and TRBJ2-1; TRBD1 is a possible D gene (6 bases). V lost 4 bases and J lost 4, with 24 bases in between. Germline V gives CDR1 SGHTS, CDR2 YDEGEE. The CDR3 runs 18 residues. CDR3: CASSNDRTATLAYNEQFF. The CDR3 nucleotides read TGTGCCAGCAGCAACGACCGGACAGCGACTTTAGCATACAATGAGCAGTTCTTC.

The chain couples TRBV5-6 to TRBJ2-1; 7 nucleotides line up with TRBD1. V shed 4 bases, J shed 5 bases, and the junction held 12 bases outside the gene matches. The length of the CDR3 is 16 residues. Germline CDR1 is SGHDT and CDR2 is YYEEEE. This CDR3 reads CASSEGAQWQHNEQFF. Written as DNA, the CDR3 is TGTGCCAGCAGCGAGGGGGCGCAGTGGCAACACAATGAGCAGTTCTTC.

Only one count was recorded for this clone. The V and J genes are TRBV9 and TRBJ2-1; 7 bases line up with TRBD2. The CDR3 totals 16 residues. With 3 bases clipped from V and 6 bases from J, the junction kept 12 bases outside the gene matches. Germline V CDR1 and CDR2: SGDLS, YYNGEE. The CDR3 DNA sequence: TGTGCCAGCAGCGCCCAAGGGAGTCGACTAGCCAATGAGCAGTTCTTC. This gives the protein CASSAQGSRLANEQFF.

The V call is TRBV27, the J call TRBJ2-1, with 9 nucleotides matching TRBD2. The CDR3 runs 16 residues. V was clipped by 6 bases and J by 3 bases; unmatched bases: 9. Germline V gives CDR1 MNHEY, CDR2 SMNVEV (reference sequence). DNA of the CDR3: TGTGCCAGCAGCCGATTGGAGACTAGCGGCTACAATGAGCAGTTCTTC. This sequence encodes CASSRLETSGYNEQFF.

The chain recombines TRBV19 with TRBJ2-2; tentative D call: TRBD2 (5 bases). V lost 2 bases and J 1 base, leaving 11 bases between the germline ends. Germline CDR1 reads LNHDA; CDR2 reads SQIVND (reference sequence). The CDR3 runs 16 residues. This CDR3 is CASSIWLAMNTGELFF. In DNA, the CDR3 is TGTGCCAGTAGTATATGGCTAGCCATGAACACCGGGGAGCTGTTTTTT.

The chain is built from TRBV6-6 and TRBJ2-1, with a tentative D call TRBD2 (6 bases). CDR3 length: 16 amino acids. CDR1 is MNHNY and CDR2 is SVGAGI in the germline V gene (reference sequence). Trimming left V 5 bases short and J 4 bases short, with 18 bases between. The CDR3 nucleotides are TGTGCCAGCAGTAAACTCATGGGCGGGAATTACAATGAGCAGTTCTTC. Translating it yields CASSKLMGGNYNEQFF.

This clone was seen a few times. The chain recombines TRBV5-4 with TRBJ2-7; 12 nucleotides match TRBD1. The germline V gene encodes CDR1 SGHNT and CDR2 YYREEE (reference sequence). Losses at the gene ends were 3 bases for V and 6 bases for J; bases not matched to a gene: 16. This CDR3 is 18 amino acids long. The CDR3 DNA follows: TGTGCCAGCAGCTCTAAGCAAATGGGACAGGGGGCGGGTGGCGAGCAGTACGTC. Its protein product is CASSSKQMGQGAGGEQYV.

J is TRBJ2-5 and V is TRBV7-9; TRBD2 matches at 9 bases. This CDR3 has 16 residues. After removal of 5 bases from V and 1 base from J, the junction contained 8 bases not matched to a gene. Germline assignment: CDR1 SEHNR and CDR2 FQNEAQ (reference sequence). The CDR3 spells CASSARLAVAQETQYF. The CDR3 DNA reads TGTGCCAGCAGCGCCCGACTAGCGGTTGCCCAAGAGACCCAGTACTTC.

The CDR3 sequence: CASSYRTGSNTEAFF. In DNA, the CDR3 is TGTGCCAGCAGTTACAGAACAGGGTCGAACACTGAAGCTTTCTTT. The chain employs TRBV6-5 and TRBJ1-1; D is perhaps TRBD1 (6 bases). The CDR3 is 15 amino acids. CDR1 is MNHEY and CDR2 is SVGAGI in the germline V gene. V lost 2 bases, J lost 1 base, and 11 bases lay in between.

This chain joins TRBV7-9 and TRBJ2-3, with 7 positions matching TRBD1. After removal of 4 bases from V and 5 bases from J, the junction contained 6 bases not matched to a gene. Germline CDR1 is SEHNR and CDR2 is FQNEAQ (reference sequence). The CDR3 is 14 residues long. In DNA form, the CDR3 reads TGTGCCAGCAGCTCCTCAGGGGGTAGAGATACGCAGTATTTT. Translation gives CASSSSGGRDTQYF.

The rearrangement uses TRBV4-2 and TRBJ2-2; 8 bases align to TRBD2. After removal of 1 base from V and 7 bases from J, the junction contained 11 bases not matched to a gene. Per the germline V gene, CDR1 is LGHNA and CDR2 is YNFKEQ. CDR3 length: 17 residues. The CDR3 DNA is TGTGCCAGCAGCCAAGTAGGAACGGGGGGGCAGAACGGGGAGCTGTTTTTT. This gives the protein CASSQVGTGGQNGELFF.

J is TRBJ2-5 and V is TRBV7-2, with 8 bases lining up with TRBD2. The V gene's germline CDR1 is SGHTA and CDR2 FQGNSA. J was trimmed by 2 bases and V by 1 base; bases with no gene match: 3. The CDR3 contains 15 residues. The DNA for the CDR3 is TGTGCCAGCAGCTTAGGGGGACTAGGGCAAGAGACCCAGTACTTC. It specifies CASSLGGLGQETQYF. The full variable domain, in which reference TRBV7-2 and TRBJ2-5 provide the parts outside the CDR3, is GAGVSQSPSNKVTEKGKDVELRCDPISGHTALYWYRQSLGQGLEFLIYFQGNSAPDKSGLPSDRFSAERTGGSVSTLTIQRTQQEDSAVYLCASSLGGLGQETQYFGPGTRLLVL.

The CDR3 nucleotides are TGCGCCAGCAGCATAGGGGAGGTAGTCGGGGAGCTGTTTTTT. This encodes CASSIGEVVGELFF. The chain has TRBV5-1 and TRBJ2-2, with D possibly being TRBD2 (6 bases). Germline-derived CDR1 and CDR2 are SGHRS and YFSETQ. The V and J ends lost 4 bases and 7 bases respectively, with 14 bases between them. The CDR3 has 14 amino acids.

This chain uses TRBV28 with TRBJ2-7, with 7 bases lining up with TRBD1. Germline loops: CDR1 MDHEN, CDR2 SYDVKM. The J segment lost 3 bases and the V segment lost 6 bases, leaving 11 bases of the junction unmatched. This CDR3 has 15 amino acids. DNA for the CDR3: TGTGCCAGCAGCCGGGACAGCAAAGACTACTACGAGCAGTACTTC. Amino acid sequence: CASSRDSKDYYEQYF.